This T cell receptor (beta chain) is from a study of blood T cell repertoires in COVID-19. The overall study: Sample material is recorded as cDNA or gDNA derived from T cells, B-cell-depleted T cells, or PBMCs.

The CDR3 is 15 amino acids. Germline V gives CDR1 LNHDA, CDR2 SQIVND (reference sequence). V lost 2 bases, J lost 0 bases, and 10 bases lay in between. Original analysis: The assay estimated nucleated cells by amplifying reference gene primers. The protocol was immunoSEQ multiplex PCR, while the TCRdb copy is restricted to in-frame clones and leaves out a portion. V, J and clone size were drawn from that table, and D and trimming were deduced from the DNA. The table shows some 360,000 clones, with around 90% occurring only once. The source material was peripheral blood. The rearrangement uses TRBV19 and TRBJ1-1, with a tentative D call TRBD1 (5 bases). The sequence derives from a woman aged 55-69 years with COVID-19, enrolled during active disease. The CDR3 loop is CASSIRGRLNTEAFF. CDR3 in DNA: TGTGCCAGTAGTATAAGGGGCCGACTGAACACTGAAGCTTTCTTT.